This T cell receptor (beta chain) emerged from a study of blood T cell repertoires in COVID-19. V gave up 4 bases and J gave up 0 bases, with 10 bases separating them. The CDR3 is 15 amino acids. Germline CDR1 is SGHVS and CDR2 is FQNEAQ. This table comes from immunoSEQ multiplex PCR, and its TCRdb copy is limited to in-frame clones, with some not included. The sample lists around 150,000 clones, 70% to 90% seen once, with approximately 1.1% in the top ten. The sequence came from a man between 40 and 49 years old with acute or convalescent COVID-19. The genes are TRBV7-8 and TRBJ1-3; D call uncertain. Specimen: peripheral blood. The CDR3 here is CASSSGYGSGNTIYF. The CDR3 nucleotides are TGTGCCAGCAGCTCGGGGTACGGCTCTGGAAACACCATATATTTT.